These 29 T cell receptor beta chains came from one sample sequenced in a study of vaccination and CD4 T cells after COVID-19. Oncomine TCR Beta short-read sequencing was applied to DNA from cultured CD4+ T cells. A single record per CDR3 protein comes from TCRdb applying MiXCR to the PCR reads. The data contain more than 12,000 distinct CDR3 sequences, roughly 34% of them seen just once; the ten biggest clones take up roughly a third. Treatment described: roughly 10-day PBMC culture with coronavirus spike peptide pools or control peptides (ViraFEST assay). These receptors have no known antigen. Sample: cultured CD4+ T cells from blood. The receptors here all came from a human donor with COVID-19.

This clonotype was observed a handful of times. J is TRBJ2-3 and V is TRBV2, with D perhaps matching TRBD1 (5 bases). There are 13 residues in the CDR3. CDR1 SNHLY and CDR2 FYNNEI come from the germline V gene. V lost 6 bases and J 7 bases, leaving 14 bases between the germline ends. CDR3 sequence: CASRDSLGNTQYF. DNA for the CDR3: TGTGCCAGCAGAGACAGTTTAGGAAATACGCAGTATTTT. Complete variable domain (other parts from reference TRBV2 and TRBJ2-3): EPEVTQTPSHQVTQMGQEVILRCVPISNHLYFYWYRQILGQKVEFLVSFYNNEISEKSEIFDDQFSVERPDGSNFTLKIRSTKLEDSAMYFCASRDSLGNTQYFGPGTRLTVL.

CDR3 residues: CASWGSRRNTIYF. CDR3 DNA: TGTGCCAGCTGGGGCAGCAGGAGAAACACCATATATTTT. The genes are TRBV28 and TRBJ1-3, with D possibly TRBD1 on 5 matching bases. This CDR3 has 13 amino acids. Germline V gene lookup returns CDR1 MDHEN and CDR2 SYDVKM. Trimming stripped 8 bases from V and 5 bases from J, with 13 bases between.

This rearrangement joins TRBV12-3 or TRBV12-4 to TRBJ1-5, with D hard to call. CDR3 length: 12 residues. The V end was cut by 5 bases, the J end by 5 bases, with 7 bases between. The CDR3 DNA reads TGTGCCAGCAGTCTAGATTATCAGCCCCAGCATTTT. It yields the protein CASSLDYQPQHF.

The CDR3: CASSLPGQGWHGYTF. The CDR3 DNA reads TGTGCCAGCAGCCTCCCGGGACAGGGATGGCATGGCTACACCTTC. The chain is built from TRBV11-2 and TRBJ1-2; 9 bases agree with TRBD1. V trimming: 5 bases; J trimming: 6 bases; junction bases outside the gene matches: 10. The CDR3 consists of 15 residues. Germline V gene lookup returns CDR1 SGHAT and CDR2 FQNNGV.

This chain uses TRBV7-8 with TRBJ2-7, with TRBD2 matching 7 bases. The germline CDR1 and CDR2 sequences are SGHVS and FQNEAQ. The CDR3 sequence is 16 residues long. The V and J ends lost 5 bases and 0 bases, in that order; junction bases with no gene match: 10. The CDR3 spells CASSPHPSGSSYEQYF. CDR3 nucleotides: TGTGCCAGCAGCCCGCACCCTAGCGGAAGCTCCTACGAGCAGTACTTC.

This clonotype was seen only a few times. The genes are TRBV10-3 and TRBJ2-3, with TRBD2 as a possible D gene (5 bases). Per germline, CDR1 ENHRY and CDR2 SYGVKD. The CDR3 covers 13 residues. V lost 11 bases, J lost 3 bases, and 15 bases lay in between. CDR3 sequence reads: CAVTGKRTDTQYF. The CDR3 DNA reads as TGTGCCGTCACCGGGAAAAGGACAGATACGCAGTATTTT.

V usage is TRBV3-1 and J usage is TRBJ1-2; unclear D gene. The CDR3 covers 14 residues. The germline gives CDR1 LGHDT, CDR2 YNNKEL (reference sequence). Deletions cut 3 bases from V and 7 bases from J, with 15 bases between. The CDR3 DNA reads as TGTGCCAGCAGCCACTTAGAGGTCTTCTCTGGCTACACCTTC. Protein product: CASSHLEVFSGYTF.

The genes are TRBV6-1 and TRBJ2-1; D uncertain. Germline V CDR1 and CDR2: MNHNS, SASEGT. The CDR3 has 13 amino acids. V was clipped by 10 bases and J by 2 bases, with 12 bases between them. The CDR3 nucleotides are TGTGCCACCAACGGCGCGGCCTACAATGAGCAGTTCTTC. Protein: CATNGAAYNEQFF.

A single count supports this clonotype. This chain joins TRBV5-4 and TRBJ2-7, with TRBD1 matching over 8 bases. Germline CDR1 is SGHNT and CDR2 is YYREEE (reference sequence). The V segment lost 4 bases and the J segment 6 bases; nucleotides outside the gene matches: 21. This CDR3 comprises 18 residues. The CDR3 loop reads CASSPKRTGSSLSGEQYF. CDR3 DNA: TGTGCCAGCAGCCCGAAACGGACAGGGTCTTCATTATCGGGCGAGCAGTACTTC.

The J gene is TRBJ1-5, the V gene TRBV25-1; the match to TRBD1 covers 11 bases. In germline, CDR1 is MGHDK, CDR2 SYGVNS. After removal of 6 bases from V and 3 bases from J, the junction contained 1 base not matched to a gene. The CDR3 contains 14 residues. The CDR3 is CASRGQGDNQPQHF. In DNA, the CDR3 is TGTGCCAGCAGGGGACAGGGGGACAATCAGCCCCAGCATTTT.

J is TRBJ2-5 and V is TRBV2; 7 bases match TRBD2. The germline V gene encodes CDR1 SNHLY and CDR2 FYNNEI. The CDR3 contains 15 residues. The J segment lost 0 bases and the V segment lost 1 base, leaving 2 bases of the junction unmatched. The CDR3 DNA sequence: TGTGCCAGCAGTGAAGGGGGGACTAACCAAGAGACCCAGTACTTC. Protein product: CASSEGGTNQETQYF.

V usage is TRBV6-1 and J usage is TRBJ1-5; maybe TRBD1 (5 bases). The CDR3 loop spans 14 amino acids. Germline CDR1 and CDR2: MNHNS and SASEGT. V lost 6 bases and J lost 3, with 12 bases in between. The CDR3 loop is CASSYTGINQPQHF. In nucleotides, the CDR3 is TGTGCCAGCAGCTATACAGGAATCAATCAGCCCCAGCATTTT.

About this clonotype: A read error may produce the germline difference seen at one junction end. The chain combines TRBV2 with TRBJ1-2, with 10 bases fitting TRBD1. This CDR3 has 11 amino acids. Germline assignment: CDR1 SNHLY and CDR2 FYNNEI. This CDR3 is CASSEDRGPTF. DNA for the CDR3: TGTGCCAGCAGCGAAGACAGGGGGCCTACCTTC. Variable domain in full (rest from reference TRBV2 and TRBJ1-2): EPEVTQTPSHQVTQMGQEVILRCVPISNHLYFYWYRQILGQKVEFLVSFYNNEISEKSEIFDDQFSVERPDGSNFTLKIRSTKLEDSAMYFCASSEDRGPTFGSGTRLTVV.

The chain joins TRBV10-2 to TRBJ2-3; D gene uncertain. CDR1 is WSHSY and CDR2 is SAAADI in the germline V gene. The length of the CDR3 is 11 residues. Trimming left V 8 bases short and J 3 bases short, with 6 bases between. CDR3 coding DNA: TGCGCCAGCGGGAATACAGATACGCAGTATTTT. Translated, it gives CASGNTDTQYF.

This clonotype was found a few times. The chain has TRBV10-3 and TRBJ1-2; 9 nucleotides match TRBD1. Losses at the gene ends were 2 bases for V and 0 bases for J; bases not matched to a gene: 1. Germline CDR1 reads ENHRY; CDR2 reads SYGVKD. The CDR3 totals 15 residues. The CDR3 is CAISEGTGPNYGYTF. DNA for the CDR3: TGTGCCATCAGTGAGGGGACAGGGCCTAACTATGGCTACACCTTC.

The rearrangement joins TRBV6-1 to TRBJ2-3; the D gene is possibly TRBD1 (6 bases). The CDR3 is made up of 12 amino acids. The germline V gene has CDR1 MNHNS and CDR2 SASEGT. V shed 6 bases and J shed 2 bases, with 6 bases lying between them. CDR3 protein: CASRGATDTQYF. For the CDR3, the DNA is TGTGCCAGCAGGGGGGCCACAGATACGCAGTATTTT.

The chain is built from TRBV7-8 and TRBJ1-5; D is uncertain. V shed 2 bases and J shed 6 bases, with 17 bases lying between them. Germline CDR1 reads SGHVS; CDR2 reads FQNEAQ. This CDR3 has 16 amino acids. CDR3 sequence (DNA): TGTGCCAGCAGCTTATCTCGGAGTAGGGTTTTTCAGCCCCAGCATTTT. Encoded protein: CASSLSRSRVFQPQHF.

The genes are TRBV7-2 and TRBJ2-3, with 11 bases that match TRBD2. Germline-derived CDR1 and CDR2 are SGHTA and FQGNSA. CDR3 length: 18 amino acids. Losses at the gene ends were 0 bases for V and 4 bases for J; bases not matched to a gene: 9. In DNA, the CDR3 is TGTGCCAGCAGCTTAGCGCTCTTAGCGGGGGGGCCCTCAGATACGCAGTATTTT. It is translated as CASSLALLAGGPSDTQYF.

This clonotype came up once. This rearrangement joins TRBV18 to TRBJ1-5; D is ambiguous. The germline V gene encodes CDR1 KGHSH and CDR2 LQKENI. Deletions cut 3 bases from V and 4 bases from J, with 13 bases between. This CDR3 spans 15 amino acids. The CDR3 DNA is TGTGCCAGCTCACCTCTACCGGGCGGGAATCAGCCCCAGCATTTT. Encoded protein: CASSPLPGGNQPQHF.

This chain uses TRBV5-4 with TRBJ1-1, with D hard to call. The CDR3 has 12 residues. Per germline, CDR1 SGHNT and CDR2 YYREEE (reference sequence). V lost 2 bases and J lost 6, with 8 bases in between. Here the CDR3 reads CASSFLGAEAFF. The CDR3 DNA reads TGTGCCAGCAGCTTTTTAGGCGCTGAAGCTTTCTTT.

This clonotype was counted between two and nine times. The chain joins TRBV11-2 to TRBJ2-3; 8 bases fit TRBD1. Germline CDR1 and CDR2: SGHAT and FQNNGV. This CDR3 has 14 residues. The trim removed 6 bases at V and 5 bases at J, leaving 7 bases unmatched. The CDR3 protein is CASRKAGGEDTQYF. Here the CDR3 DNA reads TGTGCCAGCAGGAAAGCAGGGGGCGAAGATACGCAGTATTTT.

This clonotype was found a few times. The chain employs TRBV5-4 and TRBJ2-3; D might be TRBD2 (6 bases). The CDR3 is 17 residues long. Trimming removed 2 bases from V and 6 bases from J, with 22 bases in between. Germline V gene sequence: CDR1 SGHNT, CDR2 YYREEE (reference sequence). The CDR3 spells CASSFGNWRGKGDTQYF. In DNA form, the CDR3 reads TGTGCCAGCAGCTTTGGGAACTGGCGGGGCAAAGGGGATACGCAGTATTTT.

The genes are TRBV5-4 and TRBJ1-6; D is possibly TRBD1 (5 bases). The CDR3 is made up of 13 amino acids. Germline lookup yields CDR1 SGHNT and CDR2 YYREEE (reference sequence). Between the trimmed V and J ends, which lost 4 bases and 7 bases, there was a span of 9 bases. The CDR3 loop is CASSTRQNSPLHF. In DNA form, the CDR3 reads TGTGCCAGCAGCACCCGACAGAATTCACCCCTCCACTTT.

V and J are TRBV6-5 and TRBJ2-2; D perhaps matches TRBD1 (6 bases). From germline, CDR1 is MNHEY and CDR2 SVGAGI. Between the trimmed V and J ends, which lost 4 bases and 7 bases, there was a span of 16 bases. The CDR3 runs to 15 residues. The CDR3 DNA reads TGTGCCAGCAGTTCGACTACAGGGTTTCACGGGGAGCTGTTTTTT. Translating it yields CASSSTTGFHGELFF.

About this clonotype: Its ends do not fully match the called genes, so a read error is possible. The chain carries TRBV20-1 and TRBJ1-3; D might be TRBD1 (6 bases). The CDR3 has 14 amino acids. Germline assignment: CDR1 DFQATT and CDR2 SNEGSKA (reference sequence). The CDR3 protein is CSATVGTKGNTIYF. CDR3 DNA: TGCAGTGCTACCGTCGGGACAAAGGGAAACACTATATATTTT.

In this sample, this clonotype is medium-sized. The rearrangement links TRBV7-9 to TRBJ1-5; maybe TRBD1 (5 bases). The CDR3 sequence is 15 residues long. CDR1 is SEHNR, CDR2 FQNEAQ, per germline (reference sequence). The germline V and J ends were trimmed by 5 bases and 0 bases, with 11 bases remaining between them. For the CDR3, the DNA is TGTGCCAGCAGCCCTCGGGGGGATAGCAATCAGCCCCAGCATTTT. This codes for CASSPRGDSNQPQHF. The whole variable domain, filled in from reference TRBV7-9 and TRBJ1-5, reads DTGVSQNPRHKITKRGQNVTFRCDPISEHNRLYWYRQTLGQGPEFLTYFQNEAQLEKSRLLSDRFSAERPKGSFSTLEIQRTEQGDSAMYLCASSPRGDSNQPQHFGDGTRLSIL.

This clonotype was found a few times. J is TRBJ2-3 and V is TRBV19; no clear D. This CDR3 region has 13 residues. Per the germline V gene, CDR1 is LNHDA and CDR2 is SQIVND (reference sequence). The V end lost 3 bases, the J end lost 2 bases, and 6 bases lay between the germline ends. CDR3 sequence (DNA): TGTGCCAGTAGTATTCCTTCCACAGATACGCAGTATTTT. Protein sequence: CASSIPSTDTQYF. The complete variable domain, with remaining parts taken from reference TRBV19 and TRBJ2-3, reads DGGITQSPKYLFRKEGQNVTLSCEQNLNHDAMYWYRQDPGQGLRLIYYSQIVNDFQKGDIAEGYSVSREKKESFPLTVTSAQKNPTAFYLCASSIPSTDTQYFGPGTRLTVL.

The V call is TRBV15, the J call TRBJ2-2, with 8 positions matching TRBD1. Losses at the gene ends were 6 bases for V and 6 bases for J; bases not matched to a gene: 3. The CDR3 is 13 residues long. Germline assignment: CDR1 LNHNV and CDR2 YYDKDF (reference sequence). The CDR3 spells CATRYRGAGELFF. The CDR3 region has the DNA TGTGCCACCAGGTACAGGGGGGCCGGGGAGCTGTTTTTT.

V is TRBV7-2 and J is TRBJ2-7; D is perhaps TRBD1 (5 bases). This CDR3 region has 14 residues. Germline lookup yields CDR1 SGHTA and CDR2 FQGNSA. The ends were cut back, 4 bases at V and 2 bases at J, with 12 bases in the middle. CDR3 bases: TGTGCCAGCAGCTCGGCCGGACATACCTACGAGCAGTACTTC. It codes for CASSSAGHTYEQYF. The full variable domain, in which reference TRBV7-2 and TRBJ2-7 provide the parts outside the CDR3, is GAGVSQSPSNKVTEKGKDVELRCDPISGHTALYWYRQSLGQGLEFLIYFQGNSAPDKSGLPSDRFSAERTGGSVSTLTIQRTQQEDSAVYLCASSSAGHTYEQYFGPGTRLTVT.